This T cell receptor (beta chain) appears in the sequencing data of a study of control samples from healthy donors and cancer patients. The method was immunoSEQ multiplex PCR; TCRdb's version includes in-frame clones alone and lacks a portion of them. The table includes some 79,000 clones, over 75% detected once. Trimming left V 0 bases short and J 5 bases short, with 11 bases between. The CDR3 loop spans 15 amino acids. Germline CDR1 reads MNHEY; CDR2 reads SVGAGI. Sequenced: blood. The TCR sequence derives from a man in his forties or fifties in good health. V and J are TRBV6-5 and TRBJ1-5; weak D call: TRBD1 (6 bases). The CDR3 bases are TGTGCCAGCAGTTACTCTACCAGGGGCGATCAGCCCCAGCATTTT. Translating gives CASSYSTRGDQPQHF.